These 18 T cell receptor beta chains share one sample of origin, sequenced in a study of blood T cell repertoires in COVID-19. Repertoires were generated with immunoSEQ multiplex PCR, while TCRdb's copy carries only in-frame clones and drops some. The repertoire holds about 40,000 clones, with about nine tenths as singletons. The specimen sequenced was peripheral blood. The source of these receptors is a human donor in a cohort sampled during active COVID-19.

This chain connects TRBV4-3 to TRBJ1-2; D is ambiguous. V lost 4 bases and J lost 4, with 13 bases in between. CDR3 size: 14 residues. Germline V gene data show CDR1 as LGHNA and CDR2 as YSLEER. This chain's CDR3 is CASSPLGILYGYTF. The CDR3 nucleotides read TGCGCCAGCAGCCCACTAGGGATCCTCTATGGCTACACCTTC.

This clone turned up a few times. The chain carries TRBV4-2 and TRBJ1-3, with D unresolved. Between the trimmed V and J ends, which lost 2 bases and 3 bases, there was a span of 11 bases. Germline V gene sequence: CDR1 LGHNA, CDR2 YNFKEQ. This CDR3 has 15 amino acids. CDR3 protein: CASSQSPAGGNTIYF. CDR3 bases: TGTGCCAGCAGCCAATCCCCAGCGGGTGGAAACACCATATATTTT.

As concerns this clone: Lacking the conserved final phenylalanine or tryptophan, this CDR3 likely reflects a read error. No DNA is shown, since the ends of the CDR3 on it are uncertain; the CDR3 is the one TCRdb lists. The chain employs TRBV2 and TRBJ1-1; the table's TRBD1 call for D was not verified on the DNA. The CDR3 sequence runs 11 residues, both termini included. CDR1 is SNHLY, CDR2 FYNNEI, per germline. This chain's CDR3 is CASFRTGHWSL.

The CDR3 loop is CASSSLLSSGANVLTF. The CDR3 DNA reads as TGTGCCAGCAGTTCCCTCCTCAGCTCTGGGGCCAACGTCCTGACTTTC. J is TRBJ2-6 and V is TRBV27; D remains ambiguous. Germline CDR1 reads MNHEY; CDR2 reads SMNVEV (reference sequence). This CDR3 is 16 amino acids long. V lost 4 bases, J lost 0 bases, and 10 bases lay in between.

The chain joins TRBV2 to TRBJ1-5; D ambiguous. CDR3 length: 18 residues. V lost 6 bases and J 3 bases, leaving 24 bases between the germline ends. In germline, CDR1 is SNHLY, CDR2 FYNNEI. This CDR3 is CASSGTVRADLINQPQHF. The CDR3 DNA sequence: TGTGCCAGCAGCGGTACAGTTCGGGCGGACTTGATCAATCAGCCCCAGCATTTT.

The chain carries TRBV10-3 and TRBJ1-1; 11 nucleotides match TRBD1. Per the germline V gene, CDR1 is ENHRY and CDR2 is SYGVKD. The CDR3 runs 13 residues. V lost 4 bases to trimming and J lost 5 bases; unmatched junction nucleotides: 0. The CDR3 DNA is TGTGCCATCAGTGGGGACAGGGGGACTGAAGCTTTCTTT. This codes for CAISGDRGTEAFF.

V and J are TRBV19 and TRBJ1-1; possible D gene TRBD1, 6 bases. Germline values: CDR1 LNHDA, CDR2 SQIVND (reference sequence). V shed 4 bases and J shed 1 base, with 10 bases lying between them. The CDR3 is 14 amino acids. The chain's CDR3 is CASSRLGQNTEAFF. In nucleotides, the CDR3 is TGTGCCAGTAGTAGACTGGGACAGAACACTGAAGCTTTCTTT.

The chain carries TRBV6-5 and TRBJ2-7, with 10 bases identical to TRBD2. Looked up from germline, CDR1 is MNHEY and CDR2 is SVGAGI. The V gene end was trimmed by 0 bases and the J gene end by 4 bases; junction bases not matched to a gene: 6. CDR3 length: 16 residues. DNA for the CDR3: TGTGCCAGCAGTTACTCGGCTAGCGGGGGTTTATACGAGCAGTACTTC. This gives the protein CASSYSASGGLYEQYF.

The chain joins TRBV27 to TRBJ1-5; no reliable D call. Germline V gene lookup returns CDR1 MNHEY and CDR2 SMNVEV (reference sequence). V was cut by 2 bases and J by 1 base, with 6 bases left in between. This CDR3 is 14 amino acids long. CDR3 region: CASSLRLSNQPQHF. CDR3 coding DNA: TGTGCCAGCAGTTTACGGTTGAGCAATCAGCCCCAGCATTTT.

The rearrangement links TRBV7-2 to TRBJ2-7, with 8 positions matching TRBD2. V trimming: 5 bases; J trimming: 6 bases; junction bases outside the gene matches: 9. The CDR3 covers 14 residues. Germline assignment: CDR1 SGHTA and CDR2 FQGNSA. Here the CDR3 DNA reads TGTGCCAGCAGCGTTAGCGGGGTTATGGGCGAGCAGTACTTC. Its protein product is CASSVSGVMGEQYF.

The rearrangement links TRBV6-2 or TRBV6-3 to TRBJ2-7; D is perhaps TRBD1 (6 bases). V was shortened by 2 bases and J by 2 bases, with 10 bases between the two germline ends. Germline V gives CDR1 MNHEY, CDR2 SVGEGT. The CDR3 is made up of 14 amino acids. The CDR3 reads CASSYRGQTYEQYF. The CDR3 nucleotides are TGTGCCAGCAGTTACCGGGGACAAACCTACGAGCAGTACTTC.

The rearrangement joins TRBV25-1 to TRBJ2-5; possibly TRBD1 for D (6 bases). The V end lost 10 bases, the J end lost 7 bases, and 16 bases lay between the germline ends. Germline-derived CDR1 and CDR2 are MGHDK and SYGVNS. The CDR3 extends over 12 amino acids. CDR3 DNA sequence: TGTGCCATCCAGGGGTCCCAGGGGACCCAGTACTTC. It translates to CAIQGSQGTQYF. Combining the CDR3 with reference TRBV25-1 and TRBJ2-5 gives the whole variable domain EADIYQTPRYLVIGTGKKITLECSQTMGHDKMYWYQQDPGMELHLIHYSYGVNSTEKGDLSSESTVSRIRTEHFPLTLESARPSHTSQYLCAIQGSQGTQYFGPGTRLLVL.

The V gene is TRBV9, the J gene TRBJ1-1; D ambiguous. V lost 3 bases and J 1 base, leaving 10 bases between the germline ends. CDR3 length: 14 amino acids. The germline V gene has CDR1 SGDLS and CDR2 YYNGEE. The CDR3 loop reads CASSAWGANTEAFF. As DNA, the CDR3 is TGTGCCAGCAGCGCCTGGGGAGCGAACACTGAAGCTTTCTTT.

The chain uses TRBV27 and TRBJ2-7; TRBD1 aligns across 7 bases. The germline V gene encodes CDR1 MNHEY and CDR2 SMNVEV (reference sequence). The CDR3 runs 13 residues. V lost 8 bases to trimming and J lost 4 bases; unmatched junction nucleotides: 8. The DNA of the CDR3 is TGTGCCAGCGGACAGGCTTCTACTTACGAGCAGTACTTC. This gives the protein CASGQASTYEQYF.

This sequence joins TRBV2 and TRBJ1-5; D remains unclear. CDR3 length: 14 amino acids. CDR1 is SNHLY, CDR2 FYNNEI, per germline. V was clipped by 5 bases and J by 4 bases, with 12 bases between them. CDR3 protein: CASSIRGVNQPQHF. CDR3 sequence (DNA): TGTGCCAGCAGTATTCGTGGAGTAAATCAGCCCCAGCATTTT.

The chain is built from TRBV5-6 and TRBJ1-5; maybe TRBD1 (6 bases). CDR1 and CDR2 (germline): SGHDT, YYEEEE. The CDR3 is 12 residues long. V was shortened by 3 bases and J by 8 bases, with 9 bases between the two germline ends. CDR3 bases: TGTGCCAGCAGCTCGGACAGTGAGCCCCAGCATTTT. Its translation: CASSSDSEPQHF.

As DNA, the CDR3 is TGCAGCGTCGGGACAGGGGAACACGAGCAGTACTTC. Translating gives CSVGTGEHEQYF. The V and J genes are TRBV29-1 and TRBJ2-7; 10 nucleotides match TRBD1. J lost 5 bases, V lost 6 bases, and 4 bases had no gene match. CDR3 size: 12 residues. From germline, CDR1 is SQVTM and CDR2 ANQGSEA.

This clone was detected only a few times. The chain joins TRBV7-9 to TRBJ2-7; TRBD1 matches 8 bases. CDR3 length equals 15 residues. J lost 2 bases, V lost 4 bases, and 7 bases had no gene match. Germline assignment: CDR1 SEHNR and CDR2 FQNEAQ (reference sequence). The CDR3 region has the DNA TGTGCCAGCAGCTCCGACAGGGGCCTCCCCTACGAGCAGTACTTC. The encoded protein is CASSSDRGLPYEQYF.